The rows below give T cell receptor beta chains drawn from one sample of a study of T cells in Graves' hyperthyroidism and ophthalmopathy. TCRdb analysed the multiplex PCR reads with MiXCR anew, one entry per CDR3 protein. The sample lists fewer than 600,000 distinct CDR3 sequences; roughly 15% were seen once. Sequencing was carried out using blood. The receptors come from a woman aged 40 to 50 with Graves' hyperthyroidism. Each CDR3 is given with its conserved first and last residue. The listing skips clone size in some rows; elsewhere it reads once, few, many or a size class.

V gene: TRBV20-1; CDR3 length: 14; J gene: TRBJ2-1; clone size: many; CDR3 protein: CSARGQVAGNEQFF
V gene: TRBV3-1; CDR3 length: 17; J gene: TRBJ2-1; clone size: few; CDR3 protein: CASSQDPGIWSYNEQFF
V gene: TRBV7-6; CDR3 length: 16; J gene: TRBJ2-1; clone size: many; CDR3 protein: CASSERDRGSYNEQFF
V gene: TRBV3-1; CDR3 length: 13; J gene: TRBJ2-3; clone size: NA; CDR3 protein: CASSPGTSGYQYF
V gene: TRBV28; CDR3 length: 13; J gene: TRBJ2-5; clone size: once; CDR3 protein: CASSDGQTETQYF
V gene: TRBV7-2; CDR3 length: 14; J gene: TRBJ2-5; clone size: many; CDR3 protein: CASSFNGAAGTQYF
V gene: TRBV5-6; CDR3 length: 16; J gene: TRBJ2-2; clone size: NA; CDR3 protein: CASSLVGTGNTGELFF
V gene: TRBV7-9; CDR3 length: 15; J gene: TRBJ2-1; clone size: NA; CDR3 protein: CASSTGTDTYNEQFF
V gene: TRBV18; CDR3 length: 13; J gene: TRBJ2-5; clone size: many; CDR3 protein: CASSPLGEETQYF
V gene: TRBV20-1; CDR3 length: 15; J gene: TRBJ2-1; clone size: few; CDR3 protein: CSASSSGTNNNEQFF
V gene: TRBV4-1; CDR3 length: 16; J gene: TRBJ2-3; clone size: few; CDR3 protein: CASSPVGTAFTDTQYF
V gene: TRBV5-5; CDR3 length: 17; J gene: TRBJ2-1; clone size: NA; CDR3 protein: CASSLGLGGASYNEQFF
V gene: TRBV6-1; CDR3 length: 13; J gene: TRBJ1-2; clone size: NA; CDR3 protein: CASSAQGNYGYTF
V gene: TRBV5-6; CDR3 length: 15; J gene: TRBJ1-2; clone size: NA; CDR3 protein: CASSHTNRGNYGYTF
V gene: TRBV20-1; CDR3 length: 13; J gene: TRBJ1-3; clone size: many; CDR3 protein: CSAIENHGNTIYF
V gene: TRBV27; CDR3 length: 16; J gene: TRBJ1-5; clone size: many; CDR3 protein: CASSLLGQGMNQPQHF
V gene: TRBV11-3; CDR3 length: 15; J gene: TRBJ2-1; clone size: many; CDR3 protein: CASSLVAGAFNEQFF